This section outlines one TCR beta chain sequence together with its context. The data are from a study of T cell changes during pregnancy in multiple sclerosis. TCRdb keeps only in-frame clones here, not all; method: immunoSEQ multiplex PCR. The data contain 29,000 or so clones, about 88% of them seen just once; the ten biggest clones take up roughly 6.9%. With 4 bases clipped from V and 4 bases from J, the junction kept 6 bases outside the gene matches. The germline V gene has CDR1 SQVTM and CDR2 ANQGSEA. The CDR3 totals 16 residues. This TCR came from a female donor with multiple sclerosis, enrolled in a pregnancy study. The rearrangement uses TRBV29-1 and TRBJ1-6; TRBD1 matches at 11 bases. Specimen: CD8+ T cells from peripheral blood mononuclear cells, collected in the second trimester of pregnancy. CDR3 DNA sequence: TGCAGCGTTGTCAGGACAGGGGGCCTGTATAATTCACCCCTCCACTTT. Translated, it gives CSVVRTGGLYNSPLHF.